This T cell receptor (beta chain) was captured by sequencing in a study of chemoradiotherapy in HPV16-positive cancers. Broader study findings: Candidate HPV-specific clones and E7-related TCR motifs grew in tumor during treatment.

Generated by immunoSEQ multiplex PCR, the TCRdb table keeps only in-frame clones and is missing some. This sample has over 15,000 clones, with 85% to 90% found just once. From germline, CDR1 is MDHEN and CDR2 SYDVKM. This CDR3 is built from 17 residues. With V trimmed by 0 bases and J by 6 bases, 10 bases remained unmatched. With regard to this clone: Antigen unknown.

Repeated repertoire sampling spanned the course of chemoradiotherapy. This TCR came from a human donor with HPV-associated anogenital cancer. The sequenced sample was blood, obtained from a patient who underwent chemoradiotherapy. The V call is TRBV28, the J call TRBJ2-2, with 7 bases matching TRBD1. This CDR3 reads CASSLWALNRGPGELFF. The CDR3 nucleotides read TGTGCCAGCAGTTTATGGGCTCTTAACAGGGGTCCCGGGGAGCTGTTTTTT.